This T cell receptor (beta chain) is drawn from a study of cytomegalovirus exposure and HLA in healthy donors. Points from the study as a whole: The study put 150 or so TCR beta chains on its list as cytomegalovirus-associated.

It was with 60 Vbeta and 13 Jbeta primers that the PCR ran. TCRdb keeps only in-frame clones here, not all; method: immunoSEQ multiplex PCR. The ten most abundant clones cover roughly 0.98% of a sample with about 190,000 clones. A note on this clone: No antigen is known for it.

The CDR3 has 11 amino acids. V was clipped by 8 bases and J by 4 bases, with 3 bases between them. Germline V CDR1 and CDR2: MDHEN, SYDVKM. The chain uses TRBV28 and TRBJ2-6, with D unresolved. The clonotype originates from a woman aged 25 to 45 in good health and CMV-seropositive. Sequenced sample: PBMCs. The CDR3 sequence: CASEGANVLTF. The CDR3 coding sequence is TGTGCCAGCGAGGGGGCCAACGTCCTGACTTTC.